The 14 T cell receptor beta chains presented below share a single source sample, sequenced in a study of blood T cell repertoires in COVID-19. TCRdb's copy holds only in-frame clones and misses some; the assay was immunoSEQ multiplex PCR. The table lists 110,000 to 150,000 clones, 80% to 90% of them singletons. Sequencing was performed on peripheral blood. These receptors came from an older woman with acute or convalescent COVID-19.

This clone was observed once. The chain recombines TRBV11-2 with TRBJ1-5; 8 bases fit TRBD1. Germline assignment: CDR1 SGHAT and CDR2 FQNNGV. This CDR3 region has 16 residues. The junction had 4 bases not matched to a gene; V was cut back by 0 bases and J by 3 bases. The CDR3 protein is CASSLDQGAINQPQHF. CDR3 sequence (DNA): TGTGCCAGCAGCTTAGATCAGGGGGCTATCAATCAGCCCCAGCATTTT.

This chain connects TRBV5-1 to TRBJ1-6, with TRBD1 matching over 9 bases. Germline values: CDR1 SGHRS, CDR2 YFSETQ. Germline trimming cut 4 bases from V and 10 bases from J; bases unmatched to any gene: 6. The CDR3 consists of 14 residues. In DNA, the CDR3 is TGCGCCAGCAGCGCGACAGGGGGATCGTCACCCCTCCACTTT. Translated: CASSATGGSSPLHF. Full variable domain (rest looked up from reference TRBV5-1 and TRBJ1-6): KAGVTQTPRYLIKTRGQQVTLSCSPISGHRSVSWYQQTPGQGLQFLFEYFSETQRNKGNFPGRFSGRQFSNSRSEMNVSTLELGDSALYLCASSATGGSSPLHFGNGTRLTVT.

V usage is TRBV7-8 and J usage is TRBJ2-5; 7 positions agree with TRBD1. V was pared by 5 bases and J by 0 bases, with 9 bases of the junction left unmatched. Per the germline V gene, CDR1 is SGHVS and CDR2 is FQNEAQ. The CDR3 is 16 residues long. The chain's CDR3 is CASSLTLGQDQETQYF. The CDR3 DNA follows: TGTGCCAGCAGCCTGACACTTGGACAGGACCAAGAGACCCAGTACTTC.

The gene calls are TRBV6-5 and TRBJ1-5; TRBD1 matches 8 bases. Germline CDR1 MNHEY, CDR2 SVGAGI. Trimming cost V 8 bases and J 4 bases; bases outside gene matches: 4. CDR3 length: 13 amino acids. CDR3 region: CASGRDRNQPQHF. The CDR3 DNA reads as TGTGCCAGCGGAAGGGACAGGAATCAGCCCCAGCATTTT.

V and J are TRBV2 and TRBJ2-1, with 7 nucleotides matching TRBD2. The CDR3 spans 15 residues. V was clipped by 3 bases and J by 8 bases; unmatched bases: 10. In germline, CDR1 is SNHLY, CDR2 FYNNEI. The CDR3 DNA reads TGTGCCAGCAGTGACCCAGCGGGGTACTATGATGAGCAGTTCTTC. Its translation is CASSDPAGYYDEQFF.

This sequence joins TRBV5-7 and TRBJ2-7; unclear D gene. TRBV5-7 is labeled an ORF, and its function is uncertain. Trimming stripped 5 bases from V and 2 bases from J, with 29 bases between. The CDR3 runs 19 residues. The CDR3 coding sequence is TGTGCCAGCAGAACGAGCTTTGGCACAGACCACAGACGCGCCTACGAGCAGTACTTC. Amino acid sequence: CASRTSFGTDHRRAYEQYF.

The chain links TRBV6-5 to TRBJ2-2, with a tentative D call TRBD1 (7 bases). CDR3 length: 15 amino acids. CDR1 and CDR2 from the germline V gene are MNHEY and SVGAGI. V lost 2 bases and J lost 4, with 11 bases in between. The CDR3 sequence is CASSYGGGGTGELFF. Here the CDR3 DNA reads TGTGCCAGCAGTTACGGAGGGGGCGGCACCGGGGAGCTGTTTTTT.

The CDR3 nucleotides read TGTGCCAGTAGTAAGGATAGCGGCCACAATGAGCAGTTCTTC. Its translation: CASSKDSGHNEQFF. The chain uses TRBV19 and TRBJ2-1, with D perhaps TRBD2 (6 bases). Germline CDR1 and CDR2: LNHDA and SQIVND (reference sequence). V dropped 4 bases and J dropped 5 bases, with 12 bases sitting between them. CDR3 length: 14 amino acids.

The gene calls are TRBV11-1 and TRBJ2-5, with TRBD1 matching 9 bases. The germline gives CDR1 SGHAT, CDR2 FQDESV (reference sequence). CDR3 length equals 14 residues. After removal of 4 bases from V and 3 bases from J, the junction contained 3 bases not matched to a gene. DNA for the CDR3: TGTGCCAGCAGCTCGAGGACAGGGGAAGAGACCCAGTACTTC. Protein sequence: CASSSRTGEETQYF.

V usage is TRBV3-1 (or the pseudogene TRBV3-2) and J usage is TRBJ2-2; D is ambiguous. There are 17 residues in the CDR3. Trimming shortened V by 0 bases and J by 2 bases, and 13 bases separated the two germline ends. Germline V gene data show CDR1 as LGHDT and CDR2 as YNNKEL (reference sequence). CDR3 loop: CASSQDRYSLNTGELFF. For the CDR3, the DNA is TGTGCCAGCAGCCAAGATCGGTACAGCCTTAACACCGGGGAGCTGTTTTTT.

The CDR3 sequence: CASIPGPGVYGYTF. The DNA for the CDR3 is TGTGCCAGTATCCCCGGGCCCGGGGTATATGGCTACACCTTC. The chain is built from TRBV19 and TRBJ1-2; D unclear. CDR1 and CDR2 (germline): LNHDA, SQIVND (reference sequence). The ends were cut back, 7 bases at V and 5 bases at J, with 17 bases in the middle. The CDR3 runs 14 residues.

V is TRBV5-5 and J is TRBJ2-1; D gene uncertain. The CDR3 is made up of 16 amino acids. From germline, CDR1 is SGHKS and CDR2 YYEKEE (reference sequence). Trimming stripped 2 bases from V and 0 bases from J, with 12 bases between. The CDR3 region is CASSLDSLSSYNEQFF. The CDR3 DNA sequence: TGTGCCAGCAGCTTAGACTCCCTAAGCTCCTACAATGAGCAGTTCTTC.

The CDR3: CSVDRADTEAFF. The CDR3 region has the DNA TGCAGCGTCGACAGGGCCGACACTGAAGCTTTCTTT. V usage is TRBV29-1 and J usage is TRBJ1-1, with 7 bases matching TRBD1. The CDR3 contains 12 residues. From germline, CDR1 is SQVTM and CDR2 ANQGSEA. The J segment lost 3 bases and the V segment lost 6 bases, leaving 4 bases of the junction unmatched.

The rearrangement joins TRBV9 to TRBJ1-6; no definite D call. V was shortened by 0 bases and J by 7 bases, with 8 bases between the two germline ends. This CDR3 region has 14 residues. Germline lookup yields CDR1 SGDLS and CDR2 YYNGEE. The CDR3 is CASSVGAKNSPLHF. For the CDR3, the DNA is TGTGCCAGCAGCGTAGGTGCTAAGAATTCACCCCTCCACTTT. Full variable domain (remainder filled in from reference TRBV9 and TRBJ1-6): DSGVTQTPKHLITATGQRVTLRCSPRSGDLSVYWYQQSLDQGLQFLIQYYNGEERAKGNILERFSAQQFPDLHSELNLSSLELGDSALYFCASSVGAKNSPLHFGNGTRLTVT.